This T cell receptor beta chain is drawn from a study of PD-1 blockade in classical Hodgkin lymphoma. Of note for this clone: No antigen is known for it.

Clones were read by immunoSEQ multiplex PCR, and TCRdb kept only the in-frame ones, dropping some. The data hold about 21,000 clones, with 80% to 90% observed a single time. Study-wide points: The origin of the repertoire differences remains undefined, with disease activity or prior therapy as possible causes. Healthy donors reportedly exceeded newly diagnosed patients in baseline TCR diversity.

Specified time point: newly diagnosed, previously untreated cHL patient sample. From thawed PBMCs, magnetic negative selection was used to isolate the CD8+ T cells. Investigators turned to newly diagnosed, untreated classical Hodgkin lymphoma PBMCs for comparison. This sequence was found in a human donor with classical Hodgkin lymphoma. What was sequenced was CD8+ T cells from blood.

The CDR3 DNA follows: TGTGCCAGCAGCTGGCCCTGGGGGGGGGAGGACCCAGATACGCAGTATTTT. Encoded protein: CASSWPWGGEDPDTQYF. V usage is TRBV7-6 and J usage is TRBJ2-3, with 7 nucleotides matching TRBD2. V gave up 4 bases and J gave up 4 bases; unmatched junction bases: 14. CDR3 length: 17 amino acids. Germline V gives CDR1 SGHVS, CDR2 FNYEAQ.